One and the same sample provided the 31 T cell receptor beta chains below, sequenced in a study of blood T cell dynamics during melanoma immunotherapy. Time point described: week 3, after first cycle of checkpoint inhibitor. TCRdb's copy holds only in-frame clones and misses some; the assay was immunoSEQ multiplex PCR. The table has 8,000 to 13,000 clones, 75% to 90% seen once. Sequencing was performed on blood, taken from a patient treated with checkpoint blockade. The receptors were sampled from a human donor with melanoma.

The chain links TRBV4-2 to TRBJ1-5; D is unclear. The CDR3 sequence is 14 residues long. Germline V CDR1 and CDR2: LGHNA, YNFKEQ. The V gene lost 5 bases and the J gene lost 3 bases, with 11 bases spanning the gap. The CDR3 bases are TGTGCCAGCAGCGAAAAGGGATCCAATCAGCCCCAGCATTTT. The encoded protein is CASSEKGSNQPQHF.

This chain uses TRBV7-2 with TRBJ1-3, with 7 positions matching TRBD1. CDR1 SGHTA and CDR2 FQGNSA come from the germline V gene. V trimming: 5 bases; J trimming: 2 bases; junction bases outside the gene matches: 9. CDR3 length: 16 amino acids. The CDR3 here is CASSVRGTVPGNTIYF. DNA of the CDR3: TGTGCCAGCAGCGTGCGGGGGACAGTCCCTGGAAACACCATATATTTT.

The J gene is TRBJ2-3, the V gene TRBV7-6; D might be TRBD1 (5 bases). Germline assignment: CDR1 SGHVS and CDR2 FNYEAQ. The CDR3 extends over 15 amino acids. Trimming shortened V by 5 bases and J by 0 bases, and 12 bases separated the two germline ends. CDR3 nucleotides: TGTGCCAGCAGCCTCAGCAGGGCAAGCACAGATACGCAGTATTTT. It translates to CASSLSRASTDTQYF. The entire variable domain, with the rest obtained from reference TRBV7-6 and TRBJ2-3, is as follows: GAGVSQSPRYKVTKRGQDVALRCDPISGHVSLYWYRQALGQGPEFLTYFNYEAQQDKSGLPNDRFSAERPEGSISTLTIQRTEQRDSAMYRCASSLSRASTDTQYFGPGTRLTVL.

The rearrangement joins TRBV7-9 to TRBJ2-2, with TRBD1 matching over 9 bases. CDR3 length equals 17 residues. With 5 bases clipped from V and 1 base from J, the junction kept 8 bases outside the gene matches. Germline CDR1 reads SEHNR; CDR2 reads FQNEAQ (reference sequence). CDR3 in amino acids: CASSPDRGLLNTGELFF. In DNA, the CDR3 is TGTGCCAGCAGCCCCGACAGGGGGTTGTTGAACACCGGGGAGCTGTTTTTT.

J is TRBJ1-3 and V is TRBV5-1; TRBD1 matches 8 bases. The CDR3 contains 17 residues. V was clipped by 5 bases and J by 0 bases; unmatched bases: 10. Germline CDR1 reads SGHRS; CDR2 reads YFSETQ. The CDR3 reads CASRRRTGQGSGNTIYF. For the CDR3, the DNA is TGCGCCAGCAGAAGGAGAACCGGACAGGGCTCTGGAAACACCATATATTTT.

This clone was recorded only once. The V and J genes are TRBV9 and TRBJ2-2, with 15 nucleotides matching TRBD2. The V gene's germline CDR1 is SGDLS and CDR2 YYNGEE. V gave up 5 bases and J gave up 4 bases; unmatched junction bases: 6. The CDR3 consists of 17 residues. Here the CDR3 reads CASRGTSGRPGTGELFF. The CDR3 DNA reads as TGTGCCAGCAGGGGGACTAGCGGGAGGCCTGGCACCGGGGAGCTGTTTTTT.

This sequence joins TRBV19 and TRBJ1-5; TRBD1 might be the D (6 bases). Trimming shortened V by 5 bases and J by 9 bases, and 17 bases separated the two germline ends. CDR1 LNHDA and CDR2 SQIVND come from the germline V gene (reference sequence). The CDR3 is 14 residues long. The CDR3 nucleotides are TGTGCCAGTAGTCTACAGGGTCCAGGGTGGCCCCAGCATTTT. Its protein product is CASSLQGPGWPQHF.

The rearrangement uses TRBV4-2 and TRBJ2-3, with 8 bases identical to TRBD1. CDR3 length: 16 amino acids. The J segment lost 2 bases and the V segment lost 5 bases, leaving 9 bases of the junction unmatched. Germline CDR1 and CDR2: LGHNA and YNFKEQ. Here the CDR3 reads CASSFTGGRTTDTQYF. The CDR3 nucleotides are TGTGCCAGCAGCTTCACAGGGGGTAGGACCACAGATACGCAGTATTTT.

V and J are TRBV2 and TRBJ1-2; D is undetermined. Germline CDR1 and CDR2: SNHLY and FYNNEI. Trimming stripped 11 bases from V and 2 bases from J, with 21 bases between. CDR3 length equals 15 residues. CDR3 region: CAREPGSETNYGYTF. CDR3 nucleotides: TGTGCCCGGGAACCCGGCTCAGAGACGAACTATGGCTACACCTTC.

This rearrangement joins TRBV10-3 to TRBJ2-7; a weak D match, TRBD2 (7 bases). V was clipped by 3 bases and J by 3 bases, with 18 bases between them. This CDR3 comprises 16 residues. CDR1 and CDR2 from the germline V gene are ENHRY and SYGVKD. The CDR3 is CAISDPPGGGGYEQYF. In nucleotides, the CDR3 is TGTGCCATCAGTGATCCCCCCGGGGGCGGGGGCTACGAGCAGTACTTC.

A few counts support this clone. The CDR3 sequence: CASSPTSGTGELFF. The CDR3 DNA reads as TGTGCCAGCAGCCCGACTAGCGGCACCGGGGAGCTGTTTTTT. V usage is TRBV7-7 and J usage is TRBJ2-2, with 9 bases that match TRBD2. The CDR3 runs to 14 residues. Germline V gene lookup returns CDR1 SSHAT and CDR2 FNYEAQ (reference sequence). V lost 5 bases and J lost 4; bases outside the gene matches: 2.

To note about this clone: The conserved phenylalanine or tryptophan normally closing the CDR3 is absent here, so this likely arose from a read error. No DNA is shown, since the ends of the CDR3 on it are uncertain; the CDR3 is the one TCRdb lists. V usage is TRBV6-5 and J usage is TRBJ1-4. Germline CDR1 reads MNHEY; CDR2 reads SVGAGI. The CDR3 length equals 10 residues, ends included. The CDR3 sequence is CAGTGVGGPY.

The V call is TRBV5-1, the J call TRBJ1-4; D is possibly TRBD1 (5 bases). The V and J ends lost 2 bases and 7 bases respectively, with 15 bases between them. The length of the CDR3 is 15 residues. Germline V CDR1 and CDR2: SGHRS, YFSETQ. CDR3 loop: CASSFGGTGGEKLFF. The CDR3 DNA reads TGCGCCAGCAGCTTCGGCGGGACGGGGGGTGAAAAACTGTTTTTT.

This clone has just a few counts. V usage is TRBV5-4 and J usage is TRBJ1-2; D not resolved. V was shortened by 0 bases and J by 2 bases, with 20 bases between the two germline ends. The V gene's germline CDR1 is SGHNT and CDR2 YYREEE (reference sequence). The length of the CDR3 is 18 residues. The CDR3 sequence: CASSLDPTIGFANYGYTF. The DNA for the CDR3 is TGTGCCAGCAGCTTGGACCCTACCATTGGATTTGCGAACTATGGCTACACCTTC.

CDR3 in amino acids: CASSLDGGEEAFF. The CDR3 bases are TGTGCCAGCAGCTTGGACGGTGGAGAAGAAGCTTTCTTT. This chain joins TRBV5-6 and TRBJ1-1; the D is unclear. The CDR3 length is 13 residues. Trimming pared 0 bases from V and 8 bases from J, leaving 11 bases between. In germline, CDR1 is SGHDT, CDR2 YYEEEE.

V usage is TRBV10-3 and J usage is TRBJ2-3; TRBD1 matches 11 bases. Per the germline V gene, CDR1 is ENHRY and CDR2 is SYGVKD. The CDR3 sequence is 17 residues long. The V gene end was trimmed by 6 bases and the J gene end by 1 base; junction bases not matched to a gene: 9. CDR3 sequence: CAISLIGTGGRTDTQYF. The CDR3 region has the DNA TGTGCCATCAGCTTAATCGGGACAGGGGGTCGCACAGATACGCAGTATTTT.

This chain joins TRBV18 and TRBJ2-3; TRBD1 is a possible D gene (6 bases). Trimming left V 3 bases short and J 1 base short, with 8 bases between. Germline CDR1 is KGHSH and CDR2 is LQKENI. The CDR3 sequence is 14 residues long. CDR3 residues: CASSPSGGTDTQYF. CDR3 nucleotides: TGTGCCAGCTCACCTTCAGGGGGCACAGATACGCAGTATTTT.

The gene calls are TRBV19 and TRBJ1-3; no clear D gene. V lost 1 base and J lost 4, with 17 bases in between. The CDR3 totals 17 residues. Germline lookup yields CDR1 LNHDA and CDR2 SQIVND (reference sequence). CDR3 sequence (DNA): TGTGCCAGTAGTATAGTTTCACCACCGGTTGCCGGAAACACCATATATTTT. It specifies CASSIVSPPVAGNTIYF. Filled out from reference TRBV19 and TRBJ1-3, the complete variable domain reads DGGITQSPKYLFRKEGQNVTLSCEQNLNHDAMYWYRQDPGQGLRLIYYSQIVNDFQKGDIAEGYSVSREKKESFPLTVTSAQKNPTAFYLCASSIVSPPVAGNTIYFGEGSWLTVV.

Here the CDR3 reads CASSELSWDNEQFF. The CDR3 DNA reads as TGTGCCAGCAGTGAGCTATCTTGGGACAATGAGCAGTTCTTC. The chain joins TRBV25-1 to TRBJ2-1, with unresolved D. The V gene's germline CDR1 is MGHDK and CDR2 SYGVNS. Trimming took off 3 bases at V and 5 bases at J, with 11 bases between the two ends. The CDR3 is 14 amino acids.

The chain is built from TRBV2 and TRBJ2-3; D perhaps matches TRBD2 (5 bases). V lost 3 bases to trimming and J lost 0 bases, with 7 bases between them. The germline CDR1 and CDR2 sequences are SNHLY and FYNNEI. The CDR3 is made up of 14 amino acids. The chain's CDR3 is CASSDGVSTDTQYF. The CDR3 DNA sequence: TGTGCCAGCAGTGACGGGGTTAGCACAGATACGCAGTATTTT.

The chain joins TRBV19 to TRBJ2-2; the match to TRBD2 covers 9 bases. V trimming: 3 bases; J trimming: 4 bases; junction bases outside the gene matches: 3. The germline V gene has CDR1 LNHDA and CDR2 SQIVND (reference sequence). The CDR3 is made up of 15 amino acids. CDR3 DNA: TGTGCCAGTAGTATGCTAGCGGGACCCACCGGGGAGCTGTTTTTT. Translating it yields CASSMLAGPTGELFF.

The CDR3, as DNA: TGTGCCACCAGCAGGTCCGGGCCCTCTTCTCCCCTCCACTTT. Translated, it gives CATSRSGPSSPLHF. The V call is TRBV15, the J call TRBJ1-6, with D hard to call. The CDR3 covers 14 residues. The V gene's germline CDR1 is LNHNV and CDR2 YYDKDF (reference sequence). With 3 bases removed from V and 13 bases from J, the gap between germline ends came to 16 bases.

The DNA for the CDR3 is TGTGCCAGCAGTGAGAATGTCCGTTATGGCTACACCTTC. As protein: CASSENVRYGYTF. This chain connects TRBV2 to TRBJ1-2, with unresolved D. V gave up 3 bases and J gave up 5 bases, with 10 bases separating them. CDR1 is SNHLY, CDR2 FYNNEI, per germline. The CDR3 has 13 amino acids.

CDR3 nucleotides: TGTGCCAGCAGTTTGACACAGGGGGCCTATGGCTACACCTTC. Its translation: CASSLTQGAYGYTF. The chain employs TRBV6-5 and TRBJ1-2, with TRBD1 matching over 9 bases. Germline CDR1 is MNHEY and CDR2 is SVGAGI. V gave up 4 bases and J gave up 4 bases; unmatched junction bases: 4. The CDR3 is 14 residues long.

This chain links TRBV6-5 with TRBJ2-7; TRBD2 agrees at 7 bases. V was clipped by 8 bases and J by 7 bases; unmatched bases: 5. Germline V gives CDR1 MNHEY, CDR2 SVGAGI. The CDR3 sequence is 11 residues long. CDR3 protein: CASGRGEEQYF. The CDR3 DNA reads TGTGCCAGCGGACGGGGGGAAGAGCAGTACTTC.

CDR3 sequence (DNA): TGTGCCAGCAGCGAAGGGCTGGGGCGCACTGAAGCTTTCTTT. The encoded protein is CASSEGLGRTEAFF. The genes are TRBV11-2 and TRBJ1-1, with D perhaps TRBD1 (5 bases). The CDR3 runs to 14 residues. Germline V CDR1 and CDR2: SGHAT, FQNNGV. The V end lost 5 bases, the J end lost 4 bases, and 14 bases lay between the germline ends.

The chain joins TRBV2 to TRBJ2-6, with TRBD2 matching 14 bases. The CDR3 is 18 residues long. With V trimmed by 4 bases and J by 2 bases, 4 bases remained unmatched. Germline CDR1 is SNHLY and CDR2 is FYNNEI. This chain's CDR3 is CASSVGLAGEPGANVLTF. The CDR3 DNA reads TGTGCCAGCAGTGTGGGACTAGCGGGAGAACCTGGGGCCAACGTCCTGACTTTC.

V is TRBV5-1 and J is TRBJ2-1, with D hard to call. The germline V gene encodes CDR1 SGHRS and CDR2 YFSETQ. V gave up 2 bases and J gave up 11 bases, with 11 bases separating them. The CDR3 has 12 amino acids. The CDR3 here is CASSFSSFKQFF. In DNA form, the CDR3 reads TGCGCCAGCAGCTTCAGTAGTTTTAAGCAGTTCTTC.

DNA for the CDR3: TGCGCCAGCAGCTTGGACAGGGCTTATTCACCCCTCCACTTT. It specifies CASSLDRAYSPLHF. The chain combines TRBV5-1 with TRBJ1-6; tentatively, D is TRBD1 (6 bases). V lost 0 bases to trimming and J lost 8 bases, with 9 bases between them. Germline CDR1 reads SGHRS; CDR2 reads YFSETQ. This CDR3 region has 14 residues. Based on the CDR3 plus reference TRBV5-1 and TRBJ1-6, the full variable domain is KAGVTQTPRYLIKTRGQQVTLSCSPISGHRSVSWYQQTPGQGLQFLFEYFSETQRNKGNFPGRFSGRQFSNSRSEMNVSTLELGDSALYLCASSLDRAYSPLHFGNGTRLTVT.

This clone has only one observation. J is TRBJ1-5 and V is TRBV7-6; D is unclear. Trimming cost V 5 bases and J 1 base, with 12 bases left between them. From germline, CDR1 is SGHVS and CDR2 FNYEAQ. This CDR3 region has 15 residues. CDR3 sequence: CASSLGPGSNQPQHF. The CDR3 DNA is TGTGCCAGCAGCCTCGGCCCGGGAAGCAATCAGCCCCAGCATTTT. The full variable domain, rest sourced from reference TRBV7-6 and TRBJ1-5, is GAGVSQSPRYKVTKRGQDVALRCDPISGHVSLYWYRQALGQGPEFLTYFNYEAQQDKSGLPNDRFSAERPEGSISTLTIQRTEQRDSAMYRCASSLGPGSNQPQHFGDGTRLSIL.

The genes are TRBV6-6 and TRBJ2-3; TRBD2 agrees at 7 bases. CDR1 MNHNY and CDR2 SVGAGI come from the germline V gene (reference sequence). V shed 8 bases and J 2 bases; nucleotides not matched to a gene: 10. The CDR3 extends over 15 amino acids. This CDR3 is CASLPIAGATDTQYF. The CDR3 DNA follows: TGTGCCAGCCTCCCTATAGCGGGTGCCACAGATACGCAGTATTTT.